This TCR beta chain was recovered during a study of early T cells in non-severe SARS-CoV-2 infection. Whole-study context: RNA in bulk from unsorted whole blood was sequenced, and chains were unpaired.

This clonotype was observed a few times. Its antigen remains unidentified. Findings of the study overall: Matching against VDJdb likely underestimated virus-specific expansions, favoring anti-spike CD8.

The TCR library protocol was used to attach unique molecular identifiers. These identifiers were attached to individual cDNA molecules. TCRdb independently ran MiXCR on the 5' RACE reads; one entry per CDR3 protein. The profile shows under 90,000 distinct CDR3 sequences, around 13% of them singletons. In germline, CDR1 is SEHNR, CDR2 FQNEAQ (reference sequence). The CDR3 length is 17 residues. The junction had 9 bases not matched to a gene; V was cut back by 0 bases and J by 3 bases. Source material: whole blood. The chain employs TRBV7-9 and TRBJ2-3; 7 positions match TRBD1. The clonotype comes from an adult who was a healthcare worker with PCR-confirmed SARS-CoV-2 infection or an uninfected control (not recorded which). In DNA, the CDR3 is TGTGCCAGCAGCTTAGCTGGCCTAGGGGGCGGAACAGATACGCAGTATTTT. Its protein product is CASSLAGLGGGTDTQYF. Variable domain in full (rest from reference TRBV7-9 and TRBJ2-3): DTGVSQNPRHKITKRGQNVTFRCDPISEHNRLYWYRQTLGQGPEFLTYFQNEAQLEKSRLLSDRFSAERPKGSFSTLEIQRTEQGDSAMYLCASSLAGLGGGTDTQYFGPGTRLTVL.